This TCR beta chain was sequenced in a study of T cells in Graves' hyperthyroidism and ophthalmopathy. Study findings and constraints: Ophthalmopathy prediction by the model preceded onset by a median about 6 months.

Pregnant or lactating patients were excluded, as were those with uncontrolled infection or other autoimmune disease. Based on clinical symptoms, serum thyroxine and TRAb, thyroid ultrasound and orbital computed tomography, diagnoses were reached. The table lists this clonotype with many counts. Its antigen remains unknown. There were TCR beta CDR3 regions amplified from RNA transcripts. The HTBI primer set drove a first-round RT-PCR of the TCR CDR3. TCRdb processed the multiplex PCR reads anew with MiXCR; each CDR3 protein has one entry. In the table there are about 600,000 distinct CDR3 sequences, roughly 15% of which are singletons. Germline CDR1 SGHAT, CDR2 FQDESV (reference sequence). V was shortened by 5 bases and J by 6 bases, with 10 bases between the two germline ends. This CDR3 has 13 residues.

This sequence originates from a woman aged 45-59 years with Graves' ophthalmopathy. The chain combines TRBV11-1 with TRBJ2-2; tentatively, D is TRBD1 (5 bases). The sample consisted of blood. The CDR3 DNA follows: TGTGCCAGCAGCCCAGGGTACTCCGGGGAGCTGTTTTTT. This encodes CASSPGYSGELFF.